Listed here is a single TCR beta chain. This CDR3 has 13 residues. Trimming took off 5 bases at V and 4 bases at J, with 11 bases between the two ends. Method: immunoSEQ multiplex PCR; TCRdb's copy keeps in-frame clones and lacks some. The top ten hold under 35% of the sample, which has 84,000 or so clones, more than 80% seen once. These data come from a study of blood T cell repertoires in COVID-19. Across the whole study: Italy, Spain and the United States were the sources of the convalescent and acute COVID-19 samples. PBMCs, B-cell-depleted T cells, or T cells were the source of the cDNA or gDNA that made up the material.

Sequencing input: peripheral blood. The source is a woman aged 80 or older with acute or convalescent COVID-19. The chain employs TRBV12-3 or TRBV12-4 and TRBJ1-1; a possible D gene is TRBD1 (5 bases). CDR3: CASSHQGVTEAFF. CDR3 nucleotides: TGTGCCAGCAGTCACCAGGGCGTCACTGAAGCTTTCTTT.